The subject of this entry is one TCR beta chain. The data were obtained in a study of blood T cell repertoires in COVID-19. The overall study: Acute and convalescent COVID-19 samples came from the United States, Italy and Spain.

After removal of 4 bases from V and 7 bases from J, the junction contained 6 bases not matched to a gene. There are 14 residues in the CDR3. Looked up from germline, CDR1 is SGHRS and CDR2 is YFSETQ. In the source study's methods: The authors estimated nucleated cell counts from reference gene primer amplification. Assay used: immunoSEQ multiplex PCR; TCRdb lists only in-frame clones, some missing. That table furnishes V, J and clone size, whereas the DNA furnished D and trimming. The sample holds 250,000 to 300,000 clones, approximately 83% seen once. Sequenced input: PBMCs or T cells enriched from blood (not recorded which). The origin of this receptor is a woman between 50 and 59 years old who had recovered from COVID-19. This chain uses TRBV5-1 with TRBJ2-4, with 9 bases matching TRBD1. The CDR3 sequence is CASSPAGTGNIQYF. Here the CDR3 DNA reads TGCGCCAGCAGCCCTGCCGGGACAGGGAACATTCAGTACTTC.